The sequence of this T cell receptor (beta chain) was determined in a study of spatial heterogeneity in lung cancer. Study in general: Some 72 TRACERx patients with early, untreated non-small cell lung cancer donated samples. A consistent excess of beta-chain over alpha-chain sequences was detected. Study outcomes and limitations: The appearance of ubiquitous expanded tumor TCRs in blood was greater at resection than follow-up.

CDR3 size: 15 residues. Trimming cost V 1 base and J 6 bases; bases outside gene matches: 4. The germline V gene encodes CDR1 SGHVS and CDR2 FQNEAQ. The time point: blood at routine non-recurrence follow-up after resection. The input material, whole RNA from tumor, nontumor lung or frozen PBMC, was sequenced unsorted. A distinct unique molecular identifier was carried by each TCR cDNA molecule. TCRdb redid the calling of the 5' RACE reads with MiXCR, one entry per CDR3 protein. The repertoire includes roughly 120,000 distinct CDR3 sequences, 12% of them detected once, and about 15% sits in the top ten. About this clonotype: Its antigen is unknown.

The sequencing here drew on PBMCs, taken at follow-up. The TCR comes from a male donor with early-stage non-small cell lung cancer. The chain links TRBV7-8 to TRBJ1-5, with 9 bases that match TRBD1. CDR3 amino acids: CASSLGRDRVQPQHF. In DNA, the CDR3 is TGTGCCAGCAGCTTAGGAAGGGACAGGGTTCAGCCCCAGCATTTT.